These T cell receptor beta chains were read from a single sample in a study of T cells in Graves' hyperthyroidism and ophthalmopathy. Each CDR3 protein gets one entry after TCRdb re-called the multiplex PCR reads with MiXCR. The table records 200,000 to 300,000 distinct CDR3 sequences, roughly a quarter of them present only once. The sequenced sample was blood. Every receptor here comes from a middle-aged woman with Graves' ophthalmopathy. Each CDR3 is given with its conserved first and last residue. A D gene is named only where the DNA matches it firmly. The size field is filled for only some rows; it gives once, few, many or a size class.

V	D	J	size	DNA	CDR3
TRBV5-6	NA	TRBJ2-5	many	TGTGCCAGCAGCTTCGGGACGGAACAGGAGACCCAGTACTTC	CASSFGTEQETQYF
TRBV2	TRBD2	TRBJ2-7	many	TGTGCCAGCACTAGCGGGAGGGTTAGGTACTTC	CASTSGRVRYF
TRBV11-2	TRBD2	TRBJ2-3	NA	TGTGCCAGCAGCTCCCAGACTAGCGGGAGATTGACAGATACGCAGTATTTT	CASSSQTSGRLTDTQYF
TRBV12-3/TRBV12-4	TRBD2	TRBJ2-7	many	TGTGCCAGCAGTCCACGGACTAGCGGGACCTATGCCTACGAGCAGTACTTC	CASSPRTSGTYAYEQYF
TRBV7-6	NA	TRBJ1-1	many	TGTGCCAGCAGCTCACACATGAACACTGAAGCTTTCTTT	CASSSHMNTEAFF
TRBV4-1	NA	TRBJ2-7	NA	TGTGCCAGCAGCCCTTCAGGTGGCTACGAGCAGTCCTTC	CASSPSGGYEQSF
TRBV28	TRBD1	TRBJ1-2	many	TGTGCCAGCAGTCTTACCGGGACAGGGGTCTATGGCTACACCTTC	CASSLTGTGVYGYTF
TRBV15	NA	TRBJ2-7	many	TGTGCCACCAGCAGTGCAGTTTCGTCCTACGAGCAGTACTTC	CATSSAVSSYEQYF
TRBV12-3/TRBV12-4	NA	TRBJ2-4	NA	TGTGCCAGCAGCAAAACTAACATTCAGTACTTC	CASSKTNIQYF
TRBV28	NA	TRBJ2-5	many	TGTGCCAGCAGTCCTACTTGGGGAGAGACCCAGTACTTC	CASSPTWGETQYF
TRBV27	TRBD1	TRBJ1-1	many	TGTGCCAGCAGGACCCGGGACAGGGGGTCCACTGAAGCTTTCTTT	CASRTRDRGSTEAFF
TRBV15	TRBD1	TRBJ2-5	many	TGTGCCACCAGCAGGGGACAGGGTAAAGAGACCCAGTACTTC	CATSRGQGKETQYF
TRBV28	NA	TRBJ2-5	once	TGTGCCAGCCGAATCGCCGAGACCCAGTACTTC	CASRIAETQYF
TRBV19	NA	TRBJ1-5	NA	TGTGCCAGTAGGAGTTTTCGGGCAGGGCGAAATCAGCCCCAGCATTTT	CASRSFRAGRNQPQHF
TRBV6-5	TRBD2	TRBJ2-2	NA	TGTGCCAGCAGTTCAACTAGCGGGAGCGCCGGGGAGCTGTTTTTT	CASSSTSGSAGELFF
TRBV6-5	TRBD1	TRBJ1-2	many	TGTGCCAGCACCGACGGGACAGGGGGCAATGGCTACACCTTC	CASTDGTGGNGYTF
TRBV29-1	NA	TRBJ1-2	many	TGCAGCCCTCGAAATGGTGGCTACACCTTC	CSPRNGGYTF
TRBV10-3	NA	TRBJ2-2	NA	TGTGCCATCAGCCTCGGACAAGACACCGGGGAGCTGTTTTTT	CAISLGQDTGELFF
TRBV3-1	TRBD1	TRBJ2-2	NA	TGTGCCAGCAGCCTAGTAGGGGGACAGGTCTCGAACACCGGGGAGCTGTTTTTT	CASSLVGGQVSNTGELFF
TRBV6-1	TRBD1	TRBJ2-7	many	TGTGCCAGCAGAACATCGGGACAGGGTTACGAGCAGTACTTC	CASRTSGQGYEQYF
TRBV18	TRBD1	TRBJ1-2	many	TGTGCCAGCTCCCCGTCCGGGACAGCTGGCTACACCTTC	CASSPSGTAGYTF
TRBV6-2/TRBV6-3	NA	TRBJ1-2	many	TGTGCCAGCAGTTACGGAGGGGCCTCCTGGAGTGGCTACACCTTC	CASSYGGASWSGYTF
TRBV10-2	NA	TRBJ2-2	many	TGCGCCAGCAGTGATCTGGGACAGAACACCGGGGAGCTGTTTTTT	CASSDLGQNTGELFF